The sequence of this T cell receptor (beta chain) was determined in a study of T cell repertoires in cytomegalovirus infection. CDR1 and CDR2 (germline): MNHNY, SVGAGI (reference sequence). The CDR3 contains 18 residues. V was pared by 5 bases and J by 0 bases, with 15 bases of the junction left unmatched. One entry per CDR3 protein results from TCRdb running MiXCR on the reads. The sample lists 740,000 or so distinct CDR3 sequences; less than 40% were seen once. The sequence came from a human donor in good health (CMV status not recorded). Some clones in this sample may be carry-over from other donors' samples. This sequence joins TRBV6-6 and TRBJ1-1, with 7 positions matching TRBD1. Source material: PBMCs. This CDR3 is CASSTQTGLFTLNTEAFF. The CDR3 region has the DNA TGTGCCAGCAGTACCCAGACAGGGCTATTTACATTGAACACTGAAGCTTTCTTT.